Listed below are T cell receptor beta chains from one sample, sequenced in a study of blood T cell repertoires in COVID-19. Here immunoSEQ multiplex PCR was the method, and the copy in TCRdb shows in-frame clones only, minus some. The sample lists under 85,000 clones, around 83% seen once, with under 6% in the top ten. Specimen: peripheral blood. These receptors were collected from a man aged 80 or over with acute or convalescent COVID-19. Each CDR3 is given with its conserved first and last residue. A D gene is named only where the DNA matches it firmly. Rows give clone size only sometimes, using once, few, many, or a class for an expanded clone.

J gene	D gene	clone size	V gene	CDR3 protein	CDR3 DNA
TRBJ1-4	NA	NA	TRBV7-2	CASSSGFGSGEKLFF	TGTGCCAGCAGCTCAGGGTTCGGGAGCGGTGAAAAACTGTTTTTT
TRBJ2-7	NA	few	TRBV19	CANSIYEQYF	TGTGCCAACAGCATCTACGAGCAGTACTTC
TRBJ2-5	TRBD1	NA	TRBV19	CASSSKGQGRSQETQYF	TGTGCCAGTAGTAGCAAAGGACAGGGTAGGTCCCAAGAGACCCAGTACTTC
TRBJ2-5	NA	few	TRBV19	CASSTGTSQETQYF	TGTGCCAGTAGTACCGGGACAAGCCAAGAGACCCAGTACTTC
TRBJ2-3	NA	NA	TRBV21-1	CASSKGGYRGEESTDTQYF	TGTGCCAGCAGCAAAGGGGGGTACAGGGGCGAGGAGAGCACAGATACGCAGTATTTT
TRBJ2-7	NA	NA	TRBV6-6	CASSYGGTYEQYF	TGTGCCAGCAGTTACGGCGGTACCTACGAGCAGTACTTC
TRBJ1-3	NA	NA	TRBV7-6	CASSLVPDRSAHTVYF	TGTGCCAGCAGCTTAGTCCCTGACAGGTCGGCTCACACTGTATATTTT
TRBJ2-6	TRBD1	NA	TRBV29-1	CSVNIRDRVTSGANVLTF	TGCAGCGTCAACATACGGGACAGGGTAACCTCTGGGGCCAACGTCCTGACTTTC
TRBJ1-1	NA	NA	TRBV28	CASSAGGHRNTEAFF	TGTGCCAGCAGTGCCGGGGGTCACCGGAACACTGAAGCTTTCTTT
TRBJ1-6	TRBD1	NA	TRBV18	CASSPRDRENSPLHF	TGTGCCAGCTCACCCCGGGACAGAGAGAATTCACCCCTCCACTTT
TRBJ2-5	NA	NA	TRBV19	CASRGGAPLGETQYF	TGTGCCAGTAGAGGGGGGGCGCCCCTGGGTGAGACCCAGTACTTC
TRBJ1-4	TRBD1	NA	TRBV6-6	CASSYSTEGQGEKLFF	TGTGCCAGCAGTTACTCGACCGAAGGACAGGGAGAAAAACTGTTTTTT
TRBJ2-3	NA	NA	TRBV6-4	CASSEGPAGTDTQYF	TGTGCCAGCAGTGAGGGGCCCGCGGGCACAGATACGCAGTATTTT
TRBJ2-5	NA	NA	TRBV3-1/TRBV3-2	CASSQRGSNGETQYF	TGTGCCAGCAGCCAAAGGGGATCGAACGGAGAGACCCAGTACTTC
TRBJ2-3	NA	NA	TRBV18	CASSPPERVLAGTQYF	TGTGCCAGCTCACCACCGGAGCGGGTTCTGGCTGGTACGCAGTATTTT
TRBJ2-4	TRBD2	NA	TRBV5-1	CASSTLTGEGRNIQYF	TGCGCCAGCAGCACGCTCACGGGGGAGGGGAGAAACATTCAGTACTTC
TRBJ2-3	TRBD2	NA	TRBV7-8	CASSLFLAGGRGTQYF	TGTGCCAGCAGCTTATTCCTAGCGGGGGGGCGAGGGACGCAGTATTTT
TRBJ1-3	NA	NA	TRBV28	CASSLLRGSNTIYF	TGTGCCAGCAGCCTCCTGAGAGGGAGTAACACCATATATTTT
TRBJ1-3	TRBD1	NA	TRBV5-6	CASSSTGGRLSGNTIYF	TGTGCCAGCAGCTCGACAGGGGGTCGGTTATCTGGAAACACCATATATTTT
TRBJ1-5	TRBD1	NA	TRBV6-6	CASSRPGTGGGGNQPQHF	TGTGCCAGCAGTCGTCCCGGGACAGGGGGAGGGGGCAATCAGCCCCAGCATTTT
TRBJ1-6	TRBD1	NA	TRBV13	CASSSRDRQSPLHF	TGTGCCAGCAGCTCCCGGGACAGGCAATCACCCCTCCACTTT
TRBJ1-2	TRBD1	NA	TRBV6-5	CASRGQGANYGYTF	TGTGCCAGCAGGGGACAGGGAGCAAACTATGGCTACACCTTC
TRBJ1-5	NA	NA	TRBV28	CASLMGQGGFHQPQHF	TGTGCCAGCCTCATGGGGCAGGGTGGATTCCATCAGCCCCAGCATTTT
TRBJ1-6	TRBD1	once	TRBV6-5	CASSFGDRGNSPLHF	TGTGCCAGCAGTTTTGGGGACAGGGGTAATTCACCCCTCCACTTT
TRBJ2-5	TRBD1	NA	TRBV5-1	CASSSDRGYSETQYF	TGCGCCAGCAGCTCGGACAGGGGGTACTCAGAGACCCAGTACTTC
TRBJ2-2	NA	NA	TRBV6-4	CASSAQSGILNTGELFF	TGTGCCAGCAGTGCTCAGTCCGGGATCTTGAACACCGGGGAGCTGTTTTTT
TRBJ2-3	TRBD2	NA	TRBV7-2	CASRGTSSTDTQYF	TGTGCCAGCAGAGGGACTAGCTCTACAGATACGCAGTATTTT